The present T cell receptor beta chain was sequenced within a study of shared clonotypes between healthy human individuals. Study outcomes and limitations: Non-shared clonotypes showed lower generation probabilities than clonotypes common to all four donors.

Naive CD8 populations comprised CD45RO-negative cells positively selected for CCR7, excluding terminally differentiated effector memory CD45RA+ cells. Trimming took 3 bases from V and 4 from J, leaving 13 bases between them. The CDR3 is 15 residues long. Germline lookup yields CDR1 SNHLY and CDR2 FYNNEI. Note on this clone: Its antigen is unidentified.

Clones were sequenced by immunoSEQ multiplex PCR, and TCRdb holds only the in-frame ones, with some missing. The sample yields millions of clones, about 95% seen once. Sequences were obtained from naive CD8+ T cells sorted from blood. This receptor was taken from a man younger than 30 in good health. This chain links TRBV2 with TRBJ2-1, with D maybe TRBD2 (6 bases). In DNA form, the CDR3 reads TGTGCCAGCAGTGATAATCTAAGCGGGTACAATGAGCAGTTCTTC. Its protein is CASSDNLSGYNEQFF.